These T cell receptor beta chains were read from a single sample in a study of T cell responses to AZD1222 COVID-19 vaccine. Sequenced by immunoSEQ multiplex PCR; TCRdb stores in-frame clones only, minus some. The profile shows approximately 89,000 clones, about 89% of them singletons. The sequencing used peripheral blood, collected 28 days after the second AZD1222 dose. All receptors come from an adult who received the AZD1222 COVID-19 vaccine. Both conserved end residues are part of each CDR3. The D gene is left open where the match is weak. The size entry is marked missing in some rows and otherwise reads once, few, many or a size class.

clone size: .; D gene: .; V gene: TRBV12-3/TRBV12-4; J gene: TRBJ1-1; CDR3 DNA: TGTGCCAGCACCCTTATGAACACTGAAGCTTTCTTT; CDR3 protein: CASTLMNTEAFF
clone size: .; D gene: .; V gene: TRBV5-1; J gene: TRBJ1-1; CDR3 DNA: TGCGCCAGCAGAGTCGCAGGGCCGAACACTGAAGCTTTCTTT; CDR3 protein: CASRVAGPNTEAFF
clone size: .; D gene: .; V gene: TRBV5-4; J gene: TRBJ1-3; CDR3 DNA: TGTGCCAGCAGCTCCCATCGGGGTTCCCCAGGTGGAAACACCATATATTTT; CDR3 protein: CASSSHRGSPGGNTIYF
clone size: few; D gene: .; V gene: TRBV9; J gene: TRBJ1-1; CDR3 DNA: TGTGCCAGCAGCGTAGAAGCTAAGCCCGGGAGGGGCACTGAAGCTTTCTTT; CDR3 protein: CASSVEAKPGRGTEAFF
clone size: .; D gene: .; V gene: TRBV25-1; J gene: TRBJ1-2; CDR3 DNA: TGTGCCAGCAGTGAGAAAGGCCCTCGAGGTCCCAGCTACTATGGCTACACCTTC; CDR3 protein: CASSEKGPRGPSYYGYTF
clone size: .; D gene: .; V gene: TRBV6-5; J gene: TRBJ1-1; CDR3 DNA: TGTGCCAGCACCTTCCTGTCGAAGGGTGGCACTGAAGCTTTCTTT; CDR3 protein: CASTFLSKGGTEAFF
clone size: .; D gene: .; V gene: TRBV27; J gene: TRBJ1-2; CDR3 DNA: TGTGCCAGCACGATCGAGCCAGGCCGGGGCTATGGCTACACCTTC; CDR3 protein: CASTIEPGRGYGYTF
clone size: .; D gene: .; V gene: TRBV30; J gene: TRBJ1-2; CDR3 DNA: TGTGCTAAGTCAGGCCCTGCGGGCTACACCTTC; CDR3 protein: CAKSGPAGYTF
clone size: .; D gene: TRBD2; V gene: TRBV27; J gene: TRBJ2-3; CDR3 DNA: TGTGCCAGCAGTTCGGTCCAGCGGGAGGGCCCCCATACGCAGTATTTT; CDR3 protein: CASSSVQREGPHTQYF
clone size: .; D gene: TRBD1; V gene: TRBV7-3; J gene: TRBJ2-5; CDR3 DNA: TGTGCCAGCAGCAAGGGACAGGGTTTGACCCAGTACTTC; CDR3 protein: CASSKGQGLTQYF
clone size: .; D gene: TRBD2; V gene: TRBV7-3; J gene: TRBJ2-1; CDR3 DNA: TGTGCCAGCAGCTTTAGCGGGGGGCCTTACAATGAGCAGTTCTTC; CDR3 protein: CASSFSGGPYNEQFF
clone size: .; D gene: .; V gene: TRBV11-2; J gene: TRBJ1-6; CDR3 DNA: TGTGCCAGCAGCTCGGGACACTATAATTCACCCCTCCACTTT; CDR3 protein: CASSSGHYNSPLHF
clone size: .; D gene: TRBD1; V gene: TRBV7-3; J gene: TRBJ2-1; CDR3 DNA: TGTGCCAGCAGCCCCCGCCCCCCGGGACAGGGTTTGGATGAGCAGTTCTTC; CDR3 protein: CASSPRPPGQGLDEQFF
clone size: .; D gene: .; V gene: TRBV9; J gene: TRBJ1-5; CDR3 DNA: TGTGCCAGCAGCGCGGGCAGGGATCAGCCCCAGCATTTT; CDR3 protein: CASSAGRDQPQHF
clone size: .; D gene: TRBD1; V gene: TRBV20-1; J gene: TRBJ1-2; CDR3 DNA: TGCAGTGCTCCGACAGGGAGTGGCTACACCTTC; CDR3 protein: CSAPTGSGYTF
clone size: .; D gene: .; V gene: TRBV7-7; J gene: TRBJ1-1; CDR3 DNA: TGTGCTAGCAGCTTGGGTATGAACACTGAAGCTTTCTTT; CDR3 protein: CASSLGMNTEAFF
clone size: .; D gene: TRBD2; V gene: TRBV4-1; J gene: TRBJ2-7; CDR3 DNA: TGCGCCAGCAGCCACCAGGGACTAGCGGTACCCTACGAGCAGTACTTC; CDR3 protein: CASSHQGLAVPYEQYF
clone size: once; D gene: .; V gene: TRBV19; J gene: TRBJ1-1; CDR3 DNA: TGTGCCAGTAGTATACGGAGGGGTGAAGCTTTCTTT; CDR3 protein: CASSIRRGEAFF
clone size: .; D gene: .; V gene: TRBV5-1; J gene: TRBJ1-3; CDR3 DNA: TGCGCCAGCAGCTTCGACCGAACGGGAAACACCATATATTTT; CDR3 protein: CASSFDRTGNTIYF
clone size: .; D gene: TRBD1; V gene: TRBV4-1; J gene: TRBJ2-6; CDR3 DNA: TGCGCCAGCAGCCAAGCGGGACAGGGATTTTTAGGTGGGGCCAACGTCCTGACTTTC; CDR3 protein: CASSQAGQGFLGGANVLTF
clone size: .; D gene: TRBD1; V gene: TRBV6-2/TRBV6-3; J gene: TRBJ2-7; CDR3 DNA: TGTGCCAGCAGTTATCCCTCCGGGACAGGGATCTACGAGCAGTACTTC; CDR3 protein: CASSYPSGTGIYEQYF
clone size: once; D gene: .; V gene: TRBV6-6; J gene: TRBJ2-7; CDR3 DNA: TGTGCCAGCAGTTACTCGAAGGACAGATACGAGCAGTACTTC; CDR3 protein: CASSYSKDRYEQYF
clone size: few; D gene: TRBD2; V gene: TRBV24-1; J gene: TRBJ2-1; CDR3 DNA: TGTGCCACCAGTGGGGGGCTAGCGGGAGGAACCTACTCCTACAATGAGCAGTTCTTC; CDR3 protein: CATSGGLAGGTYSYNEQFF
clone size: once; D gene: .; V gene: TRBV30; J gene: TRBJ1-5; CDR3 DNA: TGTGCCTGGAGTGAGAAGCGACGCGGCAATCAGCCCCAGCATTTT; CDR3 protein: CAWSEKRRGNQPQHF
clone size: .; D gene: .; V gene: TRBV7-9; J gene: TRBJ2-1; CDR3 DNA: TGTGCCAGCAGTCTCCCCCCGGGACGGGCCTCCTACAATGAGCAGTTCTTC; CDR3 protein: CASSLPPGRASYNEQFF
clone size: .; D gene: .; V gene: TRBV25-1; J gene: TRBJ2-5; CDR3 DNA: TGTGCCAGCAGTGAACCTAGACAGTTCCAAGAGACCCAGTACTTC; CDR3 protein: CASSEPRQFQETQYF
clone size: .; D gene: .; V gene: TRBV29-1; J gene: TRBJ2-1; CDR3 DNA: TGCAGCCCCGTTGGTAGCGGAGGAGGGGTGTCCTACAATGAGCAGTTCTTC; CDR3 protein: CSPVGSGGGVSYNEQFF
clone size: .; D gene: .; V gene: TRBV7-9; J gene: TRBJ2-3; CDR3 DNA: TGTGCCAGCGAGGGGGGCACAGATACGCAGTATTTT; CDR3 protein: CASEGGTDTQYF
clone size: .; D gene: TRBD2; V gene: TRBV4-1; J gene: TRBJ2-7; CDR3 DNA: TGCGCCAGCAGCCAGAACCTAGCGGGAGCTGACTCCTACGAGCAGTACTTC; CDR3 protein: CASSQNLAGADSYEQYF
clone size: .; D gene: .; V gene: TRBV7-2; J gene: TRBJ2-2; CDR3 DNA: TGTGCCAGCAGCTACGACAGCCTAGGGACCGGGGAGCTGTTTTTT; CDR3 protein: CASSYDSLGTGELFF
clone size: few; D gene: .; V gene: TRBV20-1; J gene: TRBJ2-1; CDR3 DNA: TGCAGTGCCTTCCGCAATGAGCAGTTCTTC; CDR3 protein: CSAFRNEQFF
clone size: .; D gene: TRBD1; V gene: TRBV4-1; J gene: TRBJ1-4; CDR3 DNA: TGCGCCAGCAGCCATCCCGGACAGGGGAGGACTAATGAAAAACTGTTTTTT; CDR3 protein: CASSHPGQGRTNEKLFF
clone size: .; D gene: .; V gene: TRBV7-8; J gene: TRBJ2-7; CDR3 DNA: TGTGCCAGCAGCTTAGACCCCATCCCGGGCTCCTACGAGCAGTACTTC; CDR3 protein: CASSLDPIPGSYEQYF
clone size: .; D gene: TRBD1; V gene: TRBV19; J gene: TRBJ1-5; CDR3 DNA: TGTGCCAGTAGTATTCGGACAGGGGTTAGGCCCCAGCATTTT; CDR3 protein: CASSIRTGVRPQHF
clone size: .; D gene: .; V gene: TRBV7-6; J gene: TRBJ2-2; CDR3 DNA: TGTGCCACGTCGGGGGACTCCTACACCGGGGAGCTGTTTTTT; CDR3 protein: CATSGDSYTGELFF
clone size: .; D gene: TRBD1; V gene: TRBV24-1; J gene: TRBJ2-1; CDR3 DNA: TGTGCCACCAGTGACCTGACAGGGGTTCGAAATGAGCAGTTCTTC; CDR3 protein: CATSDLTGVRNEQFF
clone size: .; D gene: .; V gene: TRBV9; J gene: TRBJ2-7; CDR3 DNA: TGTGCCAGCAGCGCTCTCCCATCGACTGAATACGAGCAGTACTTC; CDR3 protein: CASSALPSTEYEQYF
clone size: .; D gene: .; V gene: TRBV5-5; J gene: TRBJ2-7; CDR3 DNA: TGTGCCAGCAACCAGGGGCAGTTTCTATCCTACGAGCAGTACTTC; CDR3 protein: CASNQGQFLSYEQYF
clone size: .; D gene: TRBD2; V gene: TRBV3-1/TRBV3-2; J gene: TRBJ2-5; CDR3 DNA: TGTGCCAGCAGCCAAGGATACGGCGGGGGGGGATTACAAGAGACCCAGTACTTC; CDR3 protein: CASSQGYGGGGLQETQYF
clone size: .; D gene: .; V gene: TRBV2; J gene: TRBJ2-5; CDR3 DNA: TGTGCCAGCGAACTCCTAAGGTGGCTGACACCTCAAAGGGACTTC; CDR3 protein: CASELLRWLTPQRDF
clone size: .; D gene: .; V gene: TRBV11-2; J gene: TRBJ2-6; CDR3 DNA: TGTGCCAGCAGCTTAGGGGGAGGTGGGGCCAACGTCCTGACTTTC; CDR3 protein: CASSLGGGGANVLTF